This T cell receptor (beta chain) was observed in a study of control samples from healthy donors and cancer patients. Assay: immunoSEQ multiplex PCR; the TCRdb copy retains only in-frame clones and omits some. Found here are 250,000 to 300,000 clones, more than 65% of them singletons; the top ten hold 13%. Trimming took off 2 bases at V and 8 bases at J, with 12 bases between the two ends. Germline CDR1 and CDR2: MNHEY and SVGEGT. This CDR3 is 13 amino acids long. The sequencing input was PBMCs. The receptor was isolated from a woman aged 55-69 years with lung cancer. This chain connects TRBV6-2 or TRBV6-3 to TRBJ1-2; D is undetermined. The CDR3 here is CASSYGRSGGYTF. In DNA, the CDR3 is TGTGCCAGCAGTTACGGTCGATCCGGCGGCTACACCTTC.